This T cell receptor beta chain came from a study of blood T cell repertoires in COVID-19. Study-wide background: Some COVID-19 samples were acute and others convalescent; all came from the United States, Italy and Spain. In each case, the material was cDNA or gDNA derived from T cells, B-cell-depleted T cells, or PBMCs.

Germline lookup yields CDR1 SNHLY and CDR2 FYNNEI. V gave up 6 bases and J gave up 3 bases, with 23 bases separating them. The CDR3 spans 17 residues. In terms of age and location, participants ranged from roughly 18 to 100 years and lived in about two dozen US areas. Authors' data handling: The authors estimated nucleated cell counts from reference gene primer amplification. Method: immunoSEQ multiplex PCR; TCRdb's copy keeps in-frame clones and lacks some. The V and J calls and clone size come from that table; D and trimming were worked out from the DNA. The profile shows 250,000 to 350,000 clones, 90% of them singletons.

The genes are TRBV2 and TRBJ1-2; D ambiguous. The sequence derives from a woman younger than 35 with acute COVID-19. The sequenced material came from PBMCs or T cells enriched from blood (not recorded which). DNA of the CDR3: TGTGCCAGCAGGAAGGGTGGAGGGTCTGATATTGACTATGGCTACACCTTC. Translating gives CASRKGGGSDIDYGYTF.